This TCR beta chain is from a study of T cells in Graves' hyperthyroidism and ophthalmopathy. Study-wide results and limits: Ophthalmopathy got predicted by the model a median approximately 6 months before its onset. Most thyroid clonotypes with frequency above 0.001 were detected in blood.

Amplified regions were TCR beta CDR3 sequences from RNA transcripts. The TCR CDR3 was amplified in a first-round RT-PCR using the HTBI primer set. TCRdb passed the multiplex PCR reads through MiXCR, listing each CDR3 protein once. The sample contains roughly 600,000 distinct CDR3 sequences, more than 12% of which appear only once. Turning to this clonotype: Its target is not known.

V lost 5 bases to trimming and J lost 2 bases; unmatched junction nucleotides: 9. The CDR3 is 17 amino acids. Germline CDR1 is SGHAT and CDR2 is FQNNGV. The chain carries TRBV11-2 and TRBJ2-4; TRBD2 matches 10 bases. The sequencing sample was made of blood. The clonotype comes from a woman in her forties or fifties with Graves' ophthalmopathy. The DNA for the CDR3 is TGTGCCAGCAGCAAAAGAGCTAGCGGGAGATCCAAAAACATTCAGTACTTC. This gives the protein CASSKRASGRSKNIQYF.